This TCR beta chain was sequenced during a study of shared clonotypes between healthy human individuals. Study-wide points: Clonotype sharing among donors was thought likely to change with sequencing depth. Investigators collected only blood, and repertoires in tissues likely differ.

The length of the CDR3 is 18 residues. Trimming shortened V by 2 bases and J by 6 bases, and 25 bases separated the two germline ends. Germline V gene lookup returns CDR1 LGHNA and CDR2 YNFKEQ. The repertoire was sequenced with immunoSEQ multiplex PCR; TCRdb's copy has only in-frame clones and lacks some. The sample yields about 710,000 clones, roughly 72% seen once. It was into CD45RA+ naive and CD45RA-negative memory subsets that the CD4+ cells were split. This clone was counted once. The antigen is unknown. J is TRBJ1-1 and V is TRBV4-2; perhaps TRBD1 as D (6 bases). The sequencing sample was made of memory CD4+ T cells sorted from blood. The subset here: CD45RA-negative fraction. The sequence came from a woman aged 30 to 39 in good health. This chain's CDR3 is CASSQRRGHRRGGAEAFF. The CDR3 DNA reads as TGTGCCAGCAGCCAACGCCGGGGTCACAGGCGAGGGGGGGCTGAAGCTTTCTTT.